These 18 T cell receptor beta chains were all obtained from the same sample, sequenced in a study of tumor-infiltrating lymphocytes in primary liver carcinoma. TCR beta cDNA was prepared out of around 460 ng total RNA by means of a constant-region primer. Investigators got TCR beta libraries out of three nested multiplex PCR rounds, done with slightly modified ARM-PCR. The two initial PCR rounds, around 10 cycles each, used TRBV1-TRBV30 forward and C-beta reverse primers. TCRdb fed the multiplex PCR reads into MiXCR, producing one record per CDR3 protein. The sample carries fewer than 75,000 distinct CDR3 sequences, over 65% recorded once. The roughly 18-34 mg bulk tissue piece was not sorted before simultaneous RNA and DNA extraction. Sequenced sample: liver tumor tissue from sampling region 2. As for subset: tumor region T2, inferior pole. Source of these receptors: a man aged 35-49 years with primary liver carcinoma and hepatitis B virus infection.

As for this clonotype: This CDR3 fails to terminate in the conserved phenylalanine or tryptophan, so it likely reflects a read error. The gene calls are TRBV11-1 and TRBJ2-5; 9 bases line up with TRBD2. The CDR3 runs to 15 residues. Germline trimming cut 7 bases from V and 5 bases from J; bases unmatched to any gene: 11. Germline V lookup: CDR1 SGHAT, CDR2 FQDESV (reference sequence). The CDR3 loop reads CASNFFSGTSETQYV. CDR3 nucleotides: TGTGCCAGCAACTTCTTCTCCGGGACTAGCGAGACCCAGTACGTC.

V usage is TRBV29-1 and J usage is TRBJ2-3; D possibly uses TRBD1 or TRBD2 (5 bases each). The CDR3 is 14 amino acids. Germline-derived CDR1 and CDR2 are SQVTM and ANQGSEA. Trimming pared 5 bases from V and 1 base from J, leaving 13 bases between. CDR3 protein: CSVRTRGRTDTQYF. CDR3 sequence (DNA): TGCAGCGTTCGTACTCGGGGACGCACAGATACGCAGTATTTT.

Notes on this clonotype: The CDR3 carries no conserved terminal phenylalanine or tryptophan, so it likely arises from a read error. The chain joins TRBV6-6 to TRBJ2-7; TRBD2 matches 11 bases. The trim removed 2 bases at V and 4 bases at J, leaving 4 bases unmatched. The CDR3 has 15 residues. Germline V CDR1 and CDR2: MNHNY, SVGAGI (reference sequence). CDR3 region: CASSYGASGRYEQYL. The DNA for the CDR3 is TGTGCCAGCAGTTACGGGGCTAGCGGGAGGTACGAGCAGTACCTG.

In its sample, this clonotype was seen a few times. A junction end diverges from the germline sequence, so it may reflect a read error. V and J are TRBV29-1 and TRBJ2-7; possible D gene TRBD2, 5 bases. This CDR3 contains 12 residues. The germline CDR1 and CDR2 sequences are SQVTM and ANQGSEA. CDR3 residues: CSAGWGIHEEYF. Written as DNA, the CDR3 is TGCAGTGCGGGTTGGGGTATTCACGAGGAGTACTTC.

Of note for this clonotype: The conserved final phenylalanine or tryptophan is absent from the CDR3, which likely points to a read error. The chain carries TRBV11-3 and TRBJ2-1, with D perhaps TRBD1 (5 bases). Looked up from germline, CDR1 is SGHNT and CDR2 is YENEEA. CDR3 size: 14 residues. The CDR3 DNA is TGTCCCAGCTGCTTAGGGGTCAGCAACAATGAGCAGTTCTTA. Its protein product is CPSCLGVSNNEQFL.

Of note for this clonotype: The conserved phenylalanine or tryptophan is not found at the CDR3 terminus, so this likely reflects a read error. The rearrangement joins TRBV10-1 to TRBJ2-5; D is perhaps TRBD1 (6 bases). This CDR3 is built from 15 residues. Germline V lookup: CDR1 WNHNN, CDR2 SYGVQD (reference sequence). V was trimmed by 5 bases and J by 5 bases, leaving 18 bases between them. The chain's CDR3 is CASSNVQGLVETQYI. Written as DNA, the CDR3 is TGCGCCAGCAGTAATGTCCAGGGGCTCGTGGAGACCCAGTACATC.

Comment on this clonotype: This may stem from a read error, because a much larger clone lies one nucleotide away. The genes are TRBV6-5 and TRBJ1-2, with a possible D match to TRBD1 (5 bases). The germline CDR1 and CDR2 sequences are MNHEY and SVGAGI. The length of the CDR3 is 14 residues. With 6 bases removed from V and 8 bases from J, the gap between germline ends came to 19 bases. CDR3 coding DNA: TGTGCCAGCAGACTCGGGACGGCTGAGTTGGGCTACACCTTC. Translated, it gives CASRLGTAELGYTF.

The genes are TRBV4-3 and TRBJ1-3; D remains unclear. Per germline, CDR1 LGHNA and CDR2 YSLEER. The CDR3 runs 13 residues. Trimming stripped 4 bases from V and 4 bases from J, with 8 bases between. CDR3 sequence reads: CASSLDRGNTIYF. In DNA form, the CDR3 reads TGCGCCAGCAGCCTGGATAGGGGAAACACCATATATTTT.

As regards this clonotype: This could be a read error, since a much larger clone is one nucleotide away. This chain links TRBV7-9 with TRBJ1-1, with D tentatively TRBD1 (5 bases). The CDR3 sequence is 15 residues long. Germline V gene lookup returns CDR1 SEHNR and CDR2 FQNEAQ (reference sequence). This CDR3 reads CTSSVSPRGNTEAFF. For the CDR3, the DNA is TGTACCAGCAGCGTCTCACCGAGGGGGAACACTGAAGCTTTCTTT.

In regard to this clonotype: Compared with germline, one end of the junction differs, possibly owing to a read error. V and J are TRBV6-5 and TRBJ1-2; 7 nucleotides line up with TRBD1. The V gene's germline CDR1 is MNHEY and CDR2 SVGAGI. This CDR3 is built from 13 residues. DNA of the CDR3: TGTGCAAGCAGATATGACAGGGTAAGAGGCTACACCTTC. This sequence encodes CASRYDRVRGYTF.

This clonotype was seen repeatedly, ten times or more. The chain combines TRBV5-5 with TRBJ2-7; a weak D match, TRBD1 (5 bases). The CDR3 is made up of 15 amino acids. The V end was cut by 5 bases, the J end by 0 bases, with 15 bases between. Germline V gene data show CDR1 as SGHKS and CDR2 as YYEKEE (reference sequence). The CDR3 nucleotides read TGTGCCAGCAGGCAGGGATTACAGAGCTCCTACGAGCAGTACTTC. This encodes CASRQGLQSSYEQYF.

This chain uses TRBV6-1 with TRBJ2-2; D unresolved. The CDR3 runs 14 residues. Trimming left V 4 bases short and J 4 bases short, with 10 bases between. Germline V CDR1 and CDR2: MNHNS, SASEGT. The CDR3 is CASSGSAITGELFF. Written as DNA, the CDR3 is TGTGCCAGCAGTGGGTCAGCGATCACCGGGGAGCTGTTTTTT.

This clonotype was found once. This may arise from a read error, as a much more abundant clone is one base away. Because the CDR3 is missing its conserved closing phenylalanine or tryptophan, this is likely a read error. The V and J genes are TRBV4-1 and TRBJ1-6; D is undetermined. With 3 bases removed from V and 8 bases from J, the gap between germline ends came to 5 bases. CDR3 length equals 12 residues. Germline CDR1 MGHRA, CDR2 YSYEKL. The CDR3 reads CASSQSDSPLHY. Here the CDR3 DNA reads TGCGCCAGCAGCCAGTCGGATTCACCCCTCCACTAT.

Note on this clonotype: An end of the junction differs from the germline gene, which may be a read error. V is TRBV4-1 and J is TRBJ2-1; possibly TRBD2 for D (5 bases). This CDR3 contains 13 residues. Germline-derived CDR1 and CDR2 are MGHRA and YSYEKL. In DNA, the CDR3 is TGCGACAGCAGCCCCTTCGGGGTCAATGAGCAGTTCTTC. This encodes CDSSPFGVNEQFF.

For this clonotype: At one end, the junction sequence differs from germline, possibly due to a read error. The genes are TRBV5-5 and TRBJ2-2; either TRBD1 or TRBD2 may supply D (7 bases each). CDR1 is SGHKS and CDR2 is YYEKEE in the germline V gene (reference sequence). The CDR3 extends over 16 amino acids. CDR3 sequence reads: CASNLASGGLTGELFF. CDR3 nucleotides: TGTGCCAGCAACTTGGCATCAGGGGGACTAACCGGGGAGCTGTTTTTT.

CDR3 amino acids: CASSLDSGSITDTQYF. The DNA of the CDR3 is TGTGCCAGCAGCTTAGACAGCGGGAGTATAACAGATACGCAGTATTTT. The chain recombines TRBV11-3 with TRBJ2-3, with 8 positions matching TRBD2. The germline CDR1 and CDR2 sequences are SGHNT and YENEEA. This CDR3 region has 16 residues. After removal of 0 bases from V and 3 bases from J, the junction contained 5 bases not matched to a gene.

This clonotype came up once. This likely comes from a read error, as the CDR3 has no conserved phenylalanine or tryptophan at its end. The rearrangement uses TRBV11-2 and TRBJ1-5, with a weak D call TRBD1 (5 bases). The CDR3 sequence is 14 residues long. Germline V gene sequence: CDR1 SGHAT, CDR2 FQNNGV. CDR3 nucleotide sequence: TGTGCCAGCAGCTTAATGGGGCTCGGTCAGCTCCAGCATTGT. The encoded protein is CASSLMGLGQLQHC.

This clonotype was found many times. This rearrangement joins TRBV28 to TRBJ1-1; a weak D match, TRBD1 (6 bases). The germline V gene has CDR1 MDHEN and CDR2 SYDVKM. Between the trimmed V and J ends, which lost 3 bases and 4 bases, there was a span of 24 bases. The CDR3 contains 18 residues. The CDR3 DNA reads as TGTGCCAGCAGTTTCGGGTCGAGGGGGGCAAATTTCGGCACTGAAGCTTTCTTT. Protein: CASSFGSRGANFGTEAFF. Combining the CDR3 with reference TRBV28 and TRBJ1-1 gives the whole variable domain DVKVTQSSRYLVKRTGEKVFLECVQDMDHENMFWYRQDPGLGLRLIYFSYDVKMKEKGDIPEGYSVSREKKERFSLILESASTNQTSMYLCASSFGSRGANFGTEAFFGQGTRLTVV.